What follows are 18 T cell receptor beta chains derived from one specimen sequenced in a study of cytomegalovirus exposure and HLA in healthy donors. The primer mix had 60 Vbeta and 13 Jbeta primers. Profiling relied on immunoSEQ multiplex PCR, and the TCRdb table lists in-frame clones only, not all of them. This sample carries roughly 73,000 clones, with roughly 7.4% going to the ten biggest clones. Specimen: PBMCs. The receptors stem from a female donor in good health and CMV-seropositive.

The V and J genes are TRBV4-3 and TRBJ2-3; D perhaps matches TRBD2 (7 bases). The CDR3 has 16 residues. Trimming stripped 4 bases from V and 2 bases from J, with 16 bases between. Germline V gene data show CDR1 as LGHNA and CDR2 as YSLEER. This CDR3 is CASSPERGGATDTQYF. CDR3 DNA: TGCGCCAGCAGCCCCGAAAGGGGGGGAGCCACAGATACGCAGTATTTT.

DNA of the CDR3: TGTGCCAGCAGCTTACCCAGGGCAAGCGTTTATGGCTACACCTTC. This translates into CASSLPRASVYGYTF. The J gene is TRBJ1-2, the V gene TRBV5-6; the D gene is possibly TRBD1 (5 bases). Germline V gene data show CDR1 as SGHDT and CDR2 as YYEEEE. V gave up 2 bases and J gave up 5 bases, with 16 bases separating them. CDR3 length equals 15 residues.

The chain is built from TRBV30 and TRBJ2-3, with D perhaps matching TRBD2 (6 bases). V was cut by 5 bases and J by 5 bases, with 8 bases left in between. Germline CDR1 reads GTSNPN; CDR2 reads SVGIG (reference sequence). The CDR3 is made up of 11 amino acids. CDR3 residues: CAWRRGDTQYF. The DNA for the CDR3 is TGTGCCTGGCGGAGGGGAGATACGCAGTATTTT.

The CDR3 coding sequence is TGCGCCAGCAGCTTAACTAGCGGGAGTTCAGATACGCAGTATTTT. Translating it yields CASSLTSGSSDTQYF. V is TRBV5-1 and J is TRBJ2-3; 11 bases are shared with TRBD2. Unmatched junction bases numbered 3, after V lost 2 bases and J lost 4 bases. CDR1 is SGHRS and CDR2 is YFSETQ in the germline V gene. This CDR3 is built from 15 residues.

The V and J genes are TRBV7-9 and TRBJ2-2; TRBD2 agrees at 10 bases. This CDR3 spans 16 amino acids. The ends lost 1 base at V and 2 bases at J; junction bases unmatched: 1. Germline-derived CDR1 and CDR2 are SEHNR and FQNEAQ (reference sequence). The CDR3 loop is CASSLVLAGNTGELFF. The CDR3 DNA reads TGTGCCAGCAGCTTAGTACTAGCGGGAAACACCGGGGAGCTGTTTTTT.

The chain employs TRBV30 and TRBJ1-2, with a possible D match to TRBD1 (6 bases). CDR3 length: 12 amino acids. From germline, CDR1 is GTSNPN and CDR2 SVGIG (reference sequence). Trimming shortened V by 5 bases and J by 7 bases, and 14 bases separated the two germline ends. This CDR3 is CAWSGGRVGYTF. The CDR3 bases are TGTGCCTGGTCGGGGGGGCGGGTTGGCTACACCTTC.

This chain uses TRBV30 with TRBJ1-4; D is uncertain. Trimming removed 2 bases at V and 0 bases at J, with 10 bases between. Looked up from germline, CDR1 is GTSNPN and CDR2 is SVGIG (reference sequence). CDR3 length: 15 amino acids. CDR3: CAWSTWSATNEKLFF. The CDR3 region has the DNA TGTGCCTGGAGTACTTGGTCTGCAACTAATGAAAAACTGTTTTTT.

This rearrangement joins TRBV6-5 to TRBJ2-5; D is possibly TRBD1 (5 bases). The germline gives CDR1 MNHEY, CDR2 SVGAGI. The CDR3 sequence is 13 residues long. The germline V and J ends were trimmed by 7 bases and 2 bases, with 11 bases remaining between them. The CDR3 protein is CASTSAGQETQYF. CDR3 nucleotides: TGTGCCAGCACATCGGCAGGGCAAGAGACCCAGTACTTC.

V and J are TRBV9 and TRBJ2-2; possibly TRBD1 for D (5 bases). V dropped 5 bases and J dropped 7 bases, with 12 bases sitting between them. This CDR3 spans 13 amino acids. In germline, CDR1 is SGDLS, CDR2 YYNGEE. The CDR3: CASSRTNRGELFF. The CDR3 DNA reads TGTGCCAGCAGTAGGACAAATCGCGGGGAGCTGTTTTTT.

The V gene is TRBV19, the J gene TRBJ1-5; 7 bases line up with TRBD1. The CDR3 extends over 17 amino acids. Germline trimming cut 7 bases from V and 4 bases from J; bases unmatched to any gene: 16. CDR1 and CDR2 (germline): LNHDA, SQIVND (reference sequence). The CDR3 coding sequence is TGTGCCAGTACCAACAATAAACAGGGGAGTACGAATCAGCCCCAGCATTTT. It codes for CASTNNKQGSTNQPQHF.

The V and J genes are TRBV5-1 and TRBJ1-1; the D gene is possibly TRBD1 (6 bases). Per the germline V gene, CDR1 is SGHRS and CDR2 is YFSETQ. V lost 4 bases to trimming and J lost 7 bases, with 17 bases between them. CDR3 length: 14 residues. CDR3: CASSPAYRVGEAFF. The CDR3 DNA follows: TGCGCCAGCAGCCCAGCCTACAGGGTCGGTGAAGCTTTCTTT.

The chain recombines TRBV28 with TRBJ2-5, with D perhaps matching TRBD2 (6 bases). Per germline, CDR1 MDHEN and CDR2 SYDVKM. The V gene lost 3 bases and the J gene lost 1 base, with 12 bases spanning the gap. The CDR3 is 15 amino acids. Here the CDR3 reads CASSFRRDLQETQYF. Here the CDR3 DNA reads TGTGCCAGCAGTTTTCGGCGGGACCTCCAAGAGACCCAGTACTTC. The complete variable domain, with remaining parts taken from reference TRBV28 and TRBJ2-5, reads DVKVTQSSRYLVKRTGEKVFLECVQDMDHENMFWYRQDPGLGLRLIYFSYDVKMKEKGDIPEGYSVSREKKERFSLILESASTNQTSMYLCASSFRRDLQETQYFGPGTRLLVL.

V is TRBV19 and J is TRBJ2-7; 9 nucleotides agree with TRBD1. The ends lost 6 bases at V and 3 bases at J; junction bases unmatched: 6. Germline CDR1 and CDR2: LNHDA and SQIVND (reference sequence). The CDR3 has 14 residues. The CDR3 region is CASSPGQGGYEQYF. The CDR3 DNA reads as TGTGCCAGTAGCCCGGGACAGGGAGGCTACGAGCAGTACTTC. Complete variable domain (other parts from reference TRBV19 and TRBJ2-7): DGGITQSPKYLFRKEGQNVTLSCEQNLNHDAMYWYRQDPGQGLRLIYYSQIVNDFQKGDIAEGYSVSREKKESFPLTVTSAQKNPTAFYLCASSPGQGGYEQYFGPGTRLTVT.

The J gene is TRBJ2-5, the V gene TRBV6-1; 11 bases align to TRBD2. The germline V gene encodes CDR1 MNHNS and CDR2 SASEGT. Trimming removed 0 bases from V and 2 bases from J; junction bases left unmatched: 2. The CDR3 contains 16 residues. The DNA for the CDR3 is TGTGCCAGCAGTGAAGCGGCTAGCGGGGGGCAAGAGACCCAGTACTTC. Amino acid sequence: CASSEAASGGQETQYF.

The gene calls are TRBV27 and TRBJ1-2, with D maybe TRBD1 (6 bases). The length of the CDR3 is 13 residues. The V end was cut by 5 bases, the J end by 7 bases, with 14 bases between. The V gene's germline CDR1 is MNHEY and CDR2 SMNVEV (reference sequence). CDR3 sequence reads: CASSPQGIGGYTF. The CDR3 region has the DNA TGTGCCAGCAGTCCTCAGGGGATAGGTGGCTACACCTTC.

The chain joins TRBV20-1 to TRBJ1-2; no reliable D call. The CDR3 spans 11 residues. In germline, CDR1 is DFQATT, CDR2 SNEGSKA (reference sequence). V shed 3 bases and J shed 5 bases, with 7 bases lying between them. CDR3 nucleotides: TGCAGTGCTAGTGCGGGTTATGGCTACACCTTC. This sequence encodes CSASAGYGYTF.

Frequency places this clone as medium-sized. The rearrangement links TRBV7-9 to TRBJ2-1, with 12 bases identical to TRBD2. Germline assignment: CDR1 SEHNR and CDR2 FQNEAQ (reference sequence). Unmatched junction bases numbered 2, after V lost 5 bases and J lost 0 bases. CDR3 length: 16 residues. DNA for the CDR3: TGTGCCAGCAGCGGGGGACTAGCGGGCTCCTACAATGAGCAGTTCTTC. Its translation is CASSGGLAGSYNEQFF.

The V gene is TRBV28, the J gene TRBJ1-2, with D possibly matching TRBD1 (6 bases). The CDR3 runs 12 residues. V lost 4 bases and J 4 bases, leaving 7 bases between the germline ends. The V gene's germline CDR1 is MDHEN and CDR2 SYDVKM. The DNA for the CDR3 is TGTGCCAGCAGTTCAGGGGTCTATGGCTACACCTTC. Encoded protein: CASSSGVYGYTF.